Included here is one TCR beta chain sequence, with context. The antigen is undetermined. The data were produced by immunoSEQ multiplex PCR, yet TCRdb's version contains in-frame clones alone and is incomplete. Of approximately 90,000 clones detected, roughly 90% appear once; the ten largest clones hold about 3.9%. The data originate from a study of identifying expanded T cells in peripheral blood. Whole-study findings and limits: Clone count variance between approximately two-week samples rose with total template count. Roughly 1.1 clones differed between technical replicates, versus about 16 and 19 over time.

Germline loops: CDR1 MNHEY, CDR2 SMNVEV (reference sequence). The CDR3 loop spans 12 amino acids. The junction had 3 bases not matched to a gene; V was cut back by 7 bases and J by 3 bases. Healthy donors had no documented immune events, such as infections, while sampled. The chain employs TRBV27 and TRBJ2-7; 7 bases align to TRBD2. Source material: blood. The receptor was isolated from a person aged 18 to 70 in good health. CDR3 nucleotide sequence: TGTGCCAGCATTGGGGGGGACTACGAGCAGTACTTC. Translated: CASIGGDYEQYF.